These T cell receptor beta chains were read from a single sample in a study of OX40 agonist ivuxolimab in advanced cancers. The protocol was immunoSEQ multiplex PCR, while the TCRdb copy is restricted to in-frame clones and leaves out a portion. The profile shows around 92,000 clones, 90% to 95% of them singletons. Here the sequenced sample was CD4+ or CD8+ T cells sorted from blood, taken in a trial of the OX40 agonist ivuxolimab. The receptor set was obtained from an adult with an advanced solid tumor such as melanoma, head and neck, liver or kidney cancer. CDR3s include the opening cysteine and the closing phenylalanine or tryptophan. A D gene is named only where the DNA matches it firmly. Clone size is stated in some rows and not others, as once, few, many or a class when expanded.

clone_size	cdr3_length	v_call	d_call	j_call	cdr3_aa	cdr3_nt
-	15	TRBV9	TRBD2	TRBJ2-1	CASSSGLAAYNEQFF	TGTGCCAGCAGCTCCGGACTAGCGGCCTACAATGAGCAGTTCTTC
once	13	TRBV6-5	-	TRBJ1-5	CASRWGSNQPQHF	TGTGCCAGCAGGTGGGGTAGCAATCAGCCCCAGCATTTT
-	13	TRBV30	-	TRBJ2-6	CAWTNSGANVLTF	TGTGCCTGGACCAACTCTGGGGCCAACGTCCTGACTTTC
-	15	TRBV18	TRBD1	TRBJ2-2	CASSPRQGASGELFF	TGTGCCAGCTCACCCCGACAGGGGGCCAGCGGGGAGCTGTTTTTT
-	15	TRBV4-1	TRBD1	TRBJ1-2	CASSPHADRDYGYTF	TGCGCCAGCAGCCCTCATGCGGACAGGGATTATGGCTACACCTTC
once	16	TRBV30	-	TRBJ2-1	CAWSGAWGAYTNEQFF	TGTGCCTGGAGTGGTGCGTGGGGAGCTTATACGAATGAGCAGTTCTTC
-	14	TRBV30	TRBD1	TRBJ2-3	CAWSVKGGGDTQYF	TGTGCCTGGAGTGTAAAAGGGGGCGGAGATACGCAGTATTTT
-	13	TRBV5-1	TRBD1	TRBJ2-2	CASSGTVTGELFF	TGCGCCAGCAGCGGGACAGTCACCGGGGAGCTGTTTTTT
-	13	TRBV30	-	TRBJ1-5	CAWSVSSNQPQHF	TGTGCCTGGAGTGTAAGCAGCAATCAGCCCCAGCATTTT
-	16	TRBV4-3	-	TRBJ1-2	CASSQYATDTSRGYTF	TGCGCCAGCAGCCAGTATGCAACCGACACGTCGCGGGGCTACACCTTC
-	14	TRBV30	-	TRBJ1-6	CAWSGVSSHSPLHF	TGTGCCTGGAGTGGAGTTAGCAGTCATTCACCCCTCCACTTT
-	16	TRBV30	TRBD1	TRBJ2-2	CAWSRPTGQVTGELFF	TGTGCCTGGAGTAGACCTACGGGACAGGTCACCGGGGAGCTGTTTTTT
-	15	TRBV5-1	-	TRBJ2-1	CASSPGTAIYNEQFF	TGCGCCAGCAGCCCGGGGACTGCGATCTACAATGAGCAGTTCTTC
-	14	TRBV6-5	TRBD1	TRBJ1-6	CASRPQGTGSPLHF	TGTGCCAGCAGACCACAGGGGACCGGGTCACCCCTCCACTTT
-	11	TRBV7-2	-	TRBJ1-4	CASGISEKLFF	TGTGCCAGCGGTATCAGTGAAAAACTGTTTTTT
-	14	TRBV28	-	TRBJ1-5	CASSFYVGNQPQHF	TGTGCCAGCAGTTTTTACGTGGGTAATCAGCCCCAGCATTTT
-	15	TRBV28	TRBD1	TRBJ1-5	CASSPRQGTSQPQHF	TGTGCCAGCAGTCCTCGACAGGGGACAAGTCAGCCCCAGCATTTT
-	13	TRBV4-2	-	TRBJ2-3	CASSQAPTDTQYF	TGTGCCAGCAGCCAAGCCCCCACAGATACGCAGTATTTT
-	16	TRBV27	TRBD2	TRBJ2-2	CASSLASGVETGELFF	TGTGCCAGCAGTTTGGCTAGCGGGGTCGAGACCGGGGAGCTGTTTTTT
-	15	TRBV2	-	TRBJ1-2	CASRYSPSSNYGYTF	TGTGCCAGCAGGTACAGCCCAAGTTCTAACTATGGCTACACCTTC
once	12	TRBV7-2	-	TRBJ2-1	CASRLGNNEQFF	TGTGCCAGCAGACTCGGTAACAATGAGCAGTTCTTC
-	16	TRBV30	TRBD1	TRBJ1-6	CAWSASDRDIFSPLHF	TGTGCCTGGAGTGCATCGGACAGGGATATATTTTCACCCCTCCACTTT
-	13	TRBV30	TRBD1	TRBJ1-5	CAWSTGGNQPQHF	TGTGCCTGGAGTACAGGGGGCAATCAGCCCCAGCATTTT
-	14	TRBV5-4	TRBD1	TRBJ1-2	CASSPGRDRDGYTF	TGTGCCAGCAGCCCGGGGCGAGACAGGGACGGCTACACCTTC
-	15	TRBV6-6	-	TRBJ2-6	CASSPRGSGANVLTF	TGTGCCAGCAGCCCGCGCGGCTCTGGGGCCAACGTCCTGACTTTC
-	15	TRBV5-1	TRBD2	TRBJ2-2	CASSLTGGLPGELFF	TGCGCCAGCAGCTTGACGGGAGGGCTCCCCGGGGAGCTGTTTTTT